This TCR beta chain is from a study of blood T cell repertoires in COVID-19. The CDR3 loop spans 15 amino acids. Germline V gene data show CDR1 as MGHRA and CDR2 as YSYEKL. With 5 bases removed from V and 0 bases from J, the gap between germline ends came to 14 bases. In the authors' workflow: Estimates of nucleated cell counts were drawn from the amplification of reference gene primers. Repertoires were generated with immunoSEQ multiplex PCR, while TCRdb's copy carries only in-frame clones and drops some. Clone size and the V and J calls come from that table; the DNA yielded D and trimming. The data contain more than 150,000 clones, roughly 80% of them seen just once; the ten biggest clones take up 5.5% to 7.5%.

The material sequenced was peripheral blood. This receptor was identified in a human donor in a cohort sampled during active COVID-19. The chain carries TRBV4-1 and TRBJ2-7; the D gene is possibly TRBD1 (6 bases). Here the CDR3 reads CASSSQQGHSYEQYF. DNA for the CDR3: TGCGCCAGCAGCTCCCAACAGGGCCACTCCTACGAGCAGTACTTC.